These 14 T cell receptor beta chains share one sample of origin, sequenced in a study of CD4 T cells in relation to SARS-CoV-2 and coronaviruses. Only in-frame clones appear in the TCRdb table, and some are missing; sequencing was by immunoSEQ multiplex PCR. The sample yields about 26,000 clones, roughly four fifths seen once. For these receptors, no antigen is known. Unexposed donor CD4+ T cells date from 2011-2018, before the COVID-19 pandemic. Isolation of CD4+ T cells took place after roughly nine days in culture. Specimen: CD4+ T cells from PBMCs, cultured in vitro. These receptors came from a human donor in good health.

This clone was seen only a few times. The chain couples TRBV6-5 to TRBJ2-2, with D tentatively TRBD2 (5 bases). Trimming shortened V by 2 bases and J by 7 bases, and 11 bases separated the two germline ends. The length of the CDR3 is 14 residues. The germline V gene encodes CDR1 MNHEY and CDR2 SVGAGI. CDR3 nucleotides: TGTGCCAGCAGTTACATCGGGATGGGCGGGGAGCTGTTTTTT. It is translated as CASSYIGMGGELFF.

This clone was detected a few times. The gene calls are TRBV19 and TRBJ2-2, with D perhaps matching TRBD1 or TRBD2 (5 bases each). Germline values: CDR1 LNHDA, CDR2 SQIVND (reference sequence). Trimming left V 1 base short and J 8 bases short, with 17 bases between. This CDR3 is 16 amino acids long. In DNA form, the CDR3 reads TGTGCCAGTAGTATAGTGGCAGGGAGAGGTTCAGGGGAGCTGTTTTTT. It yields the protein CASSIVAGRGSGELFF.

The chain joins TRBV25-1 to TRBJ1-2, with 7 bases that match TRBD1. Looked up from germline, CDR1 is MGHDK and CDR2 is SYGVNS. The CDR3 contains 15 residues. With 6 bases clipped from V and 8 bases from J, the junction kept 15 bases outside the gene matches. CDR3 sequence: CASSPRRDSSYGYTF. The CDR3 DNA reads TGTGCCAGCAGCCCTCGAAGGGACAGCTCTTACGGCTACACCTTC.

This clone showed up just a few times. V usage is TRBV10-3 and J usage is TRBJ1-5; 7 nucleotides align to TRBD1. V shed 2 bases, J shed 4 bases, and the junction held 2 bases outside the gene matches. From germline, CDR1 is ENHRY and CDR2 SYGVKD. The CDR3 has 14 amino acids. The CDR3: CAISEEQGNQPQHF. DNA of the CDR3: TGTGCCATCAGTGAGGAACAGGGGAATCAGCCCCAGCATTTT.

The genes are TRBV28 and TRBJ1-5, with a possible D match to TRBD1 (6 bases). Germline assignment: CDR1 MDHEN and CDR2 SYDVKM. CDR3 length: 14 amino acids. V lost 8 bases to trimming and J lost 4 bases, with 15 bases between them. The CDR3 sequence: CASFMGGANQPQHF. CDR3 in DNA: TGTGCCAGCTTCATGGGGGGCGCGAATCAGCCCCAGCATTTT.

This chain links TRBV12-3 or TRBV12-4 with TRBJ1-5, with D uncertain. The V end was cut by 6 bases, the J end by 3 bases, with 9 bases between. The CDR3 sequence is 13 residues long. CDR3 DNA sequence: TGTGCCAGCAGCCGACATCTCAATCAGCCCCAGCATTTT. The encoded protein is CASSRHLNQPQHF.

The V and J genes are TRBV4-1 and TRBJ2-6; a weak D match, TRBD1 (5 bases). This CDR3 region has 17 residues. V was pared by 2 bases and J by 3 bases, with 14 bases between. The germline gives CDR1 MGHRA, CDR2 YSYEKL. The CDR3 coding sequence is TGCGCCAGCAGCCAACCTACTGACAGCTTTGGGGCCAACGTCCTGACTTTC. Translated: CASSQPTDSFGANVLTF.

CDR3 residues: CASSLDVYGYTF. The CDR3 bases are TGCGCCAGCAGCTTGGACGTCTATGGCTACACCTTC. This chain uses TRBV5-1 with TRBJ1-2; unclear D gene. V lost 0 bases, J lost 4 bases, and 4 bases lay in between. Germline loops: CDR1 SGHRS, CDR2 YFSETQ. The CDR3 has 12 residues. The complete variable domain, with remaining parts taken from reference TRBV5-1 and TRBJ1-2, reads KAGVTQTPRYLIKTRGQQVTLSCSPISGHRSVSWYQQTPGQGLQFLFEYFSETQRNKGNFPGRFSGRQFSNSRSEMNVSTLELGDSALYLCASSLDVYGYTFGSGTRLTVV.

The chain couples TRBV5-1 to TRBJ1-3; TRBD1 is a possible D gene (6 bases). The length of the CDR3 is 18 residues. Germline values: CDR1 SGHRS, CDR2 YFSETQ. The ends were cut back, 0 bases at V and 4 bases at J, with 20 bases in the middle. The CDR3 loop is CASSLERGGAQLGNTIYF. The CDR3 coding sequence is TGCGCCAGCAGCTTGGAGAGGGGGGGAGCCCAGCTCGGAAACACCATATATTTT.

This chain connects TRBV30 to TRBJ1-1; 8 bases agree with TRBD1. This CDR3 has 14 residues. The J segment lost 6 bases and the V segment lost 1 base, leaving 7 bases of the junction unmatched. Germline CDR1 is GTSNPN and CDR2 is SVGIG (reference sequence). DNA for the CDR3: TGTGCCTGGAGTGCGGACAGGGCAAGGGCTGAAGCTTTCTTT. This encodes CAWSADRARAEAFF.

A word on this clone: The sample contains more than one DNA sequence encoding this CDR3. The chain uses TRBV7-2 and TRBJ2-6; D possibly corresponds to TRBD2 (6 bases). The length of the CDR3 is 16 residues. The V end was cut by 5 bases, the J end by 1 base, with 12 bases between. The germline gives CDR1 SGHTA, CDR2 FQGNSA. As DNA, the CDR3 is TGTGCCAGCAGCCCCGACGGAGGGTCTGGGGCCAACGTCCTGACTTTC. It is translated as CASSPDGGSGANVLTF. The variable domain in full, completed from reference TRBV7-2 and TRBJ2-6, reads GAGVSQSPSNKVTEKGKDVELRCDPISGHTALYWYRQSLGQGLEFLIYFQGNSAPDKSGLPSDRFSAERTGGSVSTLTIQRTQQEDSAVYLCASSPDGGSGANVLTFGAGSRLTVL.

The chain is built from TRBV4-3 and TRBJ1-4; no reliable D call. Germline V gives CDR1 LGHNA, CDR2 YSLEER. The V end was cut by 1 base, the J end by 5 bases, with 14 bases between. There are 16 residues in the CDR3. CDR3 protein: CASSQVGGRVNEKLFF. The CDR3 DNA follows: TGCGCCAGCAGCCAAGTCGGCGGCAGAGTAAATGAAAAACTGTTTTTT.

The chain couples TRBV6-2 or TRBV6-3 to TRBJ2-1, with TRBD1 matching 7 bases. CDR1 and CDR2 (germline): MNHEY, SVGEGT. V was clipped by 1 base and J by 6 bases; unmatched bases: 9. The length of the CDR3 is 16 residues. CDR3 region: CASSYLTGVRGNEQFF. CDR3 in DNA: TGTGCCAGCAGTTACTTAACAGGGGTTAGGGGCAATGAGCAGTTCTTC.

The chain has TRBV7-7 and TRBJ2-3, with D perhaps matching TRBD1 (5 bases). The germline gives CDR1 SSHAT, CDR2 FNYEAQ (reference sequence). This CDR3 has 15 amino acids. V dropped 1 base and J dropped 4 bases, with 12 bases sitting between them. CDR3 protein: CASSLGGPSADTQYF. Written as DNA, the CDR3 is TGTGCCAGCAGCTTAGGGGGCCCGTCGGCAGATACGCAGTATTTT.